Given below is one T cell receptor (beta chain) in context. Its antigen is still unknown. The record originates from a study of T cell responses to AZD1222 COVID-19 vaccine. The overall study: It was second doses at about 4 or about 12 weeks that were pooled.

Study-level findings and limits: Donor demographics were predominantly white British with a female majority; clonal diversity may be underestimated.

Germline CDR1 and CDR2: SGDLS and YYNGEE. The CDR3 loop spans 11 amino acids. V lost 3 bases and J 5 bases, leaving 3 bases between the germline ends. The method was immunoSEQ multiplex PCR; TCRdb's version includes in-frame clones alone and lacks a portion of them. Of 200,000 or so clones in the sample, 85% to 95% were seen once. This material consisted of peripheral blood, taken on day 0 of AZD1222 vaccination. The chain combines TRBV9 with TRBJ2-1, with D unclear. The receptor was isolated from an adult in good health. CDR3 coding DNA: TGTGCCAGCAGCGACAACAATGAGCAGTTCTTC. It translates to CASSDNNEQFF.